The following is a TCR beta chain sequence with its context. The entry originates in a study of blood T cell repertoires in COVID-19. Whole-study context: Some COVID-19 samples were acute and others convalescent; all came from the United States, Italy and Spain. PBMCs, B-cell-depleted T cells, or T cells provided the cDNA or gDNA that made up the material.

In the source study's methods: From reference gene primer amplification, estimates of nucleated cell counts were derived. Data came from immunoSEQ multiplex PCR; TCRdb stores just in-frame clones and leaves some out. Clonal size and the V and J genes are those of that table, whereas D and trimming came from the DNA. The sample includes about 65,000 clones, approximately 75% of them seen just once. The CDR3 contains 14 residues. Germline CDR1 is SQVTM and CDR2 is ANQGSEA. V lost 5 bases and J lost 4, with 17 bases in between. The sequencing input was peripheral blood. The receptor's source is an elderly man with acute or convalescent COVID-19. V is TRBV29-1 and J is TRBJ1-1; D is perhaps TRBD1 (5 bases). This chain's CDR3 is CSVIVGGKGTEAFF. The CDR3 coding sequence is TGCAGCGTTATCGTTGGGGGGAAAGGCACTGAAGCTTTCTTT.